The 3 T cell receptor beta chains given below trace back to one sample, sequenced in a study of Ad26.COV2.S vaccination and SARS-CoV-2 variants. The repertoire was sequenced with immunoSEQ multiplex PCR; TCRdb's copy has only in-frame clones and lacks some. The table lists around 370,000 clones, 92% of them singletons. Specimen: peripheral blood, collected after recovery from COVID-19. These TCRs come from a human donor who had recovered from COVID-19.

J is TRBJ2-5 and V is TRBV20-1; 11 nucleotides line up with TRBD2. This CDR3 is built from 17 residues. The trim removed 3 bases at V and 0 bases at J, leaving 9 bases unmatched. Germline assignment: CDR1 DFQATT and CDR2 SNEGSKA (reference sequence). Here the CDR3 reads CSASSLAGGRYQETQYF. In DNA, the CDR3 is TGCAGTGCTAGTTCTCTAGCGGGGGGCCGGTACCAAGAGACCCAGTACTTC.

V is TRBV19 and J is TRBJ1-6, with TRBD1 identical over 7 bases. V lost 1 base to trimming and J lost 6 bases; unmatched junction nucleotides: 3. Germline CDR1 LNHDA, CDR2 SQIVND (reference sequence). The CDR3 extends over 15 amino acids. The CDR3 region is CASSIGAGGNSPLHF. The DNA for the CDR3 is TGTGCCAGTAGTATAGGCGCAGGGGGTAATTCACCCCTCCACTTT.

The chain links TRBV5-1 to TRBJ1-1, with TRBD1 matching over 9 bases. The CDR3 length is 15 residues. With V trimmed by 4 bases and J by 5 bases, 9 bases remained unmatched. Germline CDR1 is SGHRS and CDR2 is YFSETQ. In nucleotides, the CDR3 is TGCGCCAGCAGCATACAGGGGGCAGGGGCGACTGAAGCTTTCTTT. Translated: CASSIQGAGATEAFF.